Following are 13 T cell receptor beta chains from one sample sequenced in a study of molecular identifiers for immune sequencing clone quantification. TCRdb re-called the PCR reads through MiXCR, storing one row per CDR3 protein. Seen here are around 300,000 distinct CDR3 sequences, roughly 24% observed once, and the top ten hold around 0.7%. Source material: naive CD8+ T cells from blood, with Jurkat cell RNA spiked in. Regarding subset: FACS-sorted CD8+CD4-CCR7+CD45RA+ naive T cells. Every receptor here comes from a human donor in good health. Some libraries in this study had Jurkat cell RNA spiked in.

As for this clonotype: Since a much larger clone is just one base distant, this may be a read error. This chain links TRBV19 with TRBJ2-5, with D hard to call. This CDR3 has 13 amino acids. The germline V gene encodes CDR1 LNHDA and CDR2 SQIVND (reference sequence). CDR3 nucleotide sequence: TGTGCCAGTAGTATCCGCGGCGGAGAGCCCCAGTACTTC. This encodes CASSIRGGEPQYF.

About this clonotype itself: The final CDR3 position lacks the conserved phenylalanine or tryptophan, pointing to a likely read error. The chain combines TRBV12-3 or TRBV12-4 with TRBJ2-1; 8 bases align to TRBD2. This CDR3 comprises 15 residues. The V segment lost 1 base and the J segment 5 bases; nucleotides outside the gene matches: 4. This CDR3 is CASSLVGAGDNEQFL. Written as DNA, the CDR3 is TGTGCCAGCAGTTTAGTAGGAGCGGGGGACAATGAGCAGTTCCTC.

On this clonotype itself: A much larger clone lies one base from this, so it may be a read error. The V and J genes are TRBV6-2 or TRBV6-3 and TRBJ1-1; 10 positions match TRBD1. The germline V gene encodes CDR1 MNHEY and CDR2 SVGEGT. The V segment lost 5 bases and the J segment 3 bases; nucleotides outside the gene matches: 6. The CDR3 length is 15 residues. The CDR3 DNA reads TGTGCCAGCAGTCCGAGACAGGGGGCATACACTGAAGCTTTCTTT. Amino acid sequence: CASSPRQGAYTEAFF.

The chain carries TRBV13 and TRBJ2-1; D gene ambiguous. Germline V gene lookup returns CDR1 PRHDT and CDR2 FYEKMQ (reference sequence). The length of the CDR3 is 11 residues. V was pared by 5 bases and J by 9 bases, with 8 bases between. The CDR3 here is CASSLGTEQFF. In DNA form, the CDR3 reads TGTGCCAGCAGCCTGGGTACTGAGCAGTTCTTC.

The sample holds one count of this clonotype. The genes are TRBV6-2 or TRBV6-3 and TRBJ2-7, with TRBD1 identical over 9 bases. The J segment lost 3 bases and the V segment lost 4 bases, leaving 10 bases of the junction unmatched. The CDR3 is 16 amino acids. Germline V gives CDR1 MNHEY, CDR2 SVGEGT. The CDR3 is CASSSNQLGQGYEQYF. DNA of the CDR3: TGTGCCAGCAGTTCAAATCAGTTGGGACAGGGCTACGAGCAGTACTTC.

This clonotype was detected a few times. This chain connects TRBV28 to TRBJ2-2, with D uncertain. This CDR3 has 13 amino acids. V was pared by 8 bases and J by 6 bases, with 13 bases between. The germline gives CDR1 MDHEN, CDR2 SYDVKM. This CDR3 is CASLEEMAGELFF. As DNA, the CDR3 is TGTGCCAGCCTCGAGGAAATGGCCGGGGAGCTGTTTTTT.

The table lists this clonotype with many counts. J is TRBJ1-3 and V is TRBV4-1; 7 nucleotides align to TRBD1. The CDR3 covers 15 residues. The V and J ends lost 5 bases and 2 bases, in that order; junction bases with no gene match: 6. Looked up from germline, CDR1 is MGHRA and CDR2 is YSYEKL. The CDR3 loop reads CASSYATGAGNTIYF. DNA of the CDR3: TGCGCCAGCAGCTATGCCACAGGGGCTGGAAACACCATATATTTT.

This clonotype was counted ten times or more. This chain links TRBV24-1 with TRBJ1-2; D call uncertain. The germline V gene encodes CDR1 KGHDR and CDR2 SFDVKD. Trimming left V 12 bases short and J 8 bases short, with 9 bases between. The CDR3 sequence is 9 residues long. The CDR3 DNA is TGTGCCCCCGACTCCGGCTACACCTTC. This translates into CAPDSGYTF.

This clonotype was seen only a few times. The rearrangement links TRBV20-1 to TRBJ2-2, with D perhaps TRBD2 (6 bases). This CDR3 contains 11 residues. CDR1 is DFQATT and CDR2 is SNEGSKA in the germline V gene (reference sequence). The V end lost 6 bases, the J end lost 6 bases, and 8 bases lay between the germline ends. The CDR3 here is CSATGAGELFF. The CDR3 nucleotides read TGCAGTGCGACGGGGGCCGGGGAGCTGTTTTTT.

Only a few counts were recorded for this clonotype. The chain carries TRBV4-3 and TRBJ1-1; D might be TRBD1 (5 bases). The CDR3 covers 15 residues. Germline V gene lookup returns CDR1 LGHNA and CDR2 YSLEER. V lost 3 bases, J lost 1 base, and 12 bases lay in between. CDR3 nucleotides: TGCGCCAGCAGCCATGGGACCCAAACGAACACTGAAGCTTTCTTT. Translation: CASSHGTQTNTEAFF.

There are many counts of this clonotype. CDR3: CASSGPVWYEQYF. As DNA, the CDR3 is TGTGCCAGCAGTGGCCCGGTTTGGTACGAGCAGTACTTC. The gene calls are TRBV7-9 and TRBJ2-7; unclear D gene. The germline gives CDR1 SEHNR, CDR2 FQNEAQ (reference sequence). V lost 6 bases and J lost 4, with 13 bases in between. This CDR3 is built from 13 residues.

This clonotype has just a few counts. This chain's CDR3 is CASNGQLNTEAFF. The CDR3 DNA reads as TGTGCCAGCAATGGACAGTTGAACACTGAAGCTTTCTTT. This chain connects TRBV6-6 to TRBJ1-1, with a possible D match to TRBD1 (6 bases). Germline V gives CDR1 MNHNY, CDR2 SVGAGI (reference sequence). The CDR3 sequence is 13 residues long. V was clipped by 7 bases and J by 0 bases, with 9 bases between them.

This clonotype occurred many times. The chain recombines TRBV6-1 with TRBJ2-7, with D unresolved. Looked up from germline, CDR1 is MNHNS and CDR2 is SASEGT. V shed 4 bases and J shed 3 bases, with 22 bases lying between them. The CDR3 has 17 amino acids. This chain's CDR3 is CASSVPLVGAAFYEQYF. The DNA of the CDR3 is TGTGCCAGCAGTGTTCCCCTAGTGGGCGCCGCATTCTACGAGCAGTACTTC.